Detailed here is one T cell receptor (beta chain). The antigen remains undetermined. Template was genomic DNA; TCR beta CDR3 amplified in two multiplex PCR rounds. Individual primers that were specific to each TRBV and TRBJ gene served in first-round PCR. Each CDR3 protein gets one entry after TCRdb re-called the multiplex PCR reads with MiXCR. This table has fewer than 65,000 distinct CDR3 sequences, about 32% appearing once. This sample was taken from a study of prognosis after radiotherapy for stage I lung cancer. Study overall: While six or seven patients had squamous cell carcinoma tumors, the tumors of roughly twelve were adenocarcinoma.

Patients were uniformly node-negative by CT and PET/CT and had received no prior chemotherapy or radiotherapy, with no other malignancies. Findings and caveats of the study: A drop in unique TCR clone counts was seen after stereotactic body radiation therapy, median around 10,000 versus 6,500. Lower values of Shannon entropy after stereotactic body radiation therapy were seen in patients who developed distant metastases.

The input for sequencing was PBMCs, taken before or after stereotactic body radiation therapy (not recorded which). This TCR came from a donor aged 50 or older with non-small cell lung cancer.

The CDR3 loop is CASTLGSGYTF. The CDR3 coding sequence is TGTGCCAGCACTCTTGGGTCTGGCTACACCTTC. This chain connects TRBV2 to TRBJ1-2; D not certain. Germline CDR1 is SNHLY and CDR2 is FYNNEI. This CDR3 region has 11 residues. V was clipped by 7 bases and J by 7 bases, with 10 bases between them.